The TCR beta chain described here comes from a study of blood T cell repertoires in COVID-19. Study summary: Both acute and convalescent COVID-19 samples were obtained from the United States, Italy and Spain. T cells, B-cell-depleted T cells, or PBMCs provided the cDNA or gDNA that served as material.

Deletions cut 0 bases from V and 7 bases from J, with 7 bases between. Germline V lookup: CDR1 LNHDA, CDR2 SQIVND (reference sequence). This CDR3 is 13 amino acids long. Per the study methods: By means of reference gene primer amplification, nucleated cell counts were estimated. The method was immunoSEQ multiplex PCR; TCRdb's version includes in-frame clones alone and lacks a portion of them. V and J calls and clone size follow that table, whereas D and trimming were derived from the DNA. Among 150,000 to 200,000 clones listed, 88% were seen once. This clonotype was obtained from a human donor in a cohort sampled during active COVID-19. The sample taken for sequencing was peripheral blood. This chain connects TRBV19 to TRBJ1-5; D unresolved. CDR3: CASSIDLSQPQHF. CDR3 coding DNA: TGTGCCAGTAGTATAGATCTTTCCCAGCCCCAGCATTTT.